The 18 T cell receptor beta chains below all came from one sample that was sequenced in a study of early T cells in non-severe SARS-CoV-2 infection. TCRdb used MiXCR to reprocess the 5' RACE reads, holding one entry per CDR3 protein. The table includes about 40,000 distinct CDR3 sequences, approximately 7.2% detected once. The material sequenced was whole blood, taken at baseline. Receptors were obtained from an adult who was a healthcare worker with PCR-confirmed SARS-CoV-2 infection or an uninfected control (not recorded which).

In its sample, this clonotype was seen a few times. The chain joins TRBV15 to TRBJ1-3; 10 bases agree with TRBD1. Germline CDR1 and CDR2: LNHNV and YYDKDF (reference sequence). The CDR3 is 16 residues long. The V segment lost 4 bases and the J segment 2 bases; nucleotides outside the gene matches: 5. CDR3 DNA sequence: TGTGCCACCAGCATAAGACAGGGGGCGGCTGGAAACACCATATATTTT. Encoded protein: CATSIRQGAAGNTIYF.

The CDR3 protein is CASSYSGGRRELFF. CDR3 coding DNA: TGTGCCAGCAGCTATAGCGGGGGTCGCAGGGAGCTGTTTTTT. V usage is TRBV6-5 and J usage is TRBJ2-2; 9 positions agree with TRBD2. Germline CDR1 is MNHEY and CDR2 is SVGAGI. The CDR3 has 14 amino acids. Trimming took 6 bases from V and 9 from J; bases not matched to a gene: 8.

This chain connects TRBV7-2 to TRBJ2-3; D not resolved. The CDR3 is made up of 14 amino acids. V shed 2 bases and J shed 6 bases, with 12 bases lying between them. Germline CDR1 and CDR2: SGHTA and FQGNSA. CDR3 DNA sequence: TGTGCCAGCAGCTTATTCGGGCCCACGGATACGCAGTATTTT. This encodes CASSLFGPTDTQYF.

This clonotype was seen a few times. V gene TRBV12-3 or TRBV12-4 combines with J gene TRBJ2-5; TRBD1 is a possible D gene (6 bases). The V end lost 5 bases, the J end lost 5 bases, and 15 bases lay between the germline ends. The CDR3 sequence is 14 residues long. CDR3 bases: TGTGCCAGCAGTCTCGAGACAGGTTGGGAGACCCAGTACTTC. Its protein is CASSLETGWETQYF.

The chain links TRBV4-3 to TRBJ1-1; 7 bases map to TRBD1. The CDR3 contains 14 residues. Per germline, CDR1 LGHNA and CDR2 YSLEER. Losses at the gene ends were 3 bases for V and 1 base for J; bases not matched to a gene: 2. The CDR3 sequence: CASSHQGENTEAFF. CDR3 bases: TGCGCCAGCAGCCACCAGGGGGAGAACACTGAAGCTTTCTTT.

This clonotype was detected a few times. The chain recombines TRBV9 with TRBJ2-1; 11 nucleotides align to TRBD1. CDR3 length: 16 amino acids. Germline V gene data show CDR1 as SGDLS and CDR2 as YYNGEE. The J segment lost 9 bases and the V segment lost 4 bases, leaving 12 bases of the junction unmatched. The CDR3 reads CASSPGQGTGGGEQFF. CDR3 coding DNA: TGTGCCAGCAGCCCGGGGCAGGGGACAGGGGGTGGTGAGCAGTTCTTC.

Points on this clonotype: This may come from a read error, since a much larger clone is one base off. This chain's CDR3 is CASSPGQAAGANVLIF. In DNA form, the CDR3 reads TGTGCCAGTAGTCCAGGACAGGCTGCTGGGGCCAACGTCCTGATTTTC. V gene TRBV19 combines with J gene TRBJ2-6; 7 bases match TRBD1. The CDR3 is 16 amino acids. The germline CDR1 and CDR2 sequences are LNHDA and SQIVND (reference sequence).

This clonotype was seen repeatedly, ten times or more. The rearrangement joins TRBV20-1 to TRBJ2-5; D perhaps matches TRBD1 (5 bases). Germline lookup yields CDR1 DFQATT and CDR2 SNEGSKA (reference sequence). The CDR3 spans 11 residues. The CDR3: CGALILETQYF. CDR3 sequence (DNA): TGCGGGGCACTTATTTTGGAGACCCAGTACTTC.

CDR3 nucleotide sequence: TGTGCCAGCAACTCGGGACAGGGACCTTCACCCCTCCACTTT. Translated, it gives CASNSGQGPSPLHF. The chain couples TRBV5-5 to TRBJ1-6; TRBD1 matches 9 bases. V was pared by 6 bases and J by 9 bases, with 7 bases of the junction left unmatched. Germline V gives CDR1 SGHKS, CDR2 YYEKEE (reference sequence). This CDR3 is built from 14 residues.

The rearrangement uses TRBV5-6 and TRBJ1-5; D gene ambiguous. This CDR3 comprises 20 residues. The germline V gene encodes CDR1 SGHDT and CDR2 YYEEEE. The ends were cut back, 4 bases at V and 1 base at J, with 27 bases in the middle. CDR3 nucleotide sequence: TGTGCCAGCAGCGCCAAGAGCGGTCAGGTCGGTCTCGTAAGCAATCAGCCCCAGCATTTT. It encodes CASSAKSGQVGLVSNQPQHF.

Many counts were recorded for this clonotype. The rearrangement uses TRBV5-8 and TRBJ2-7, with 7 bases aligning to TRBD1. J was trimmed by 0 bases and V by 3 bases; bases with no gene match: 0. This CDR3 region has 13 residues. Germline V gene sequence: CDR1 SGHTS, CDR2 YDEGEE. CDR3 sequence (DNA): TGTGCCAGCAGCTGGGACAGCTCCTACGAGCAGTACTTC. It translates to CASSWDSSYEQYF.

This clonotype qualifies as medium-sized. This chain uses TRBV30 with TRBJ2-3; 7 bases are shared with TRBD1. This CDR3 contains 14 residues. The trim removed 4 bases at V and 1 base at J, leaving 5 bases unmatched. Germline CDR1 is GTSNPN and CDR2 is SVGIG (reference sequence). CDR3 coding DNA: TGTGCCTGGAATCACAGGGGTGGCACAGATACGCAGTATTTT. Translating it yields CAWNHRGGTDTQYF.

There are many counts of this clonotype. The V gene is TRBV9, the J gene TRBJ2-3; D assignment may be TRBD1 or TRBD2 (5 bases each). Trimming took 0 bases from V and 0 from J, leaving 5 bases between them. The CDR3 has 14 amino acids. CDR1 and CDR2 from the germline V gene are SGDLS and YYNGEE. CDR3 DNA: TGTGCCAGCAGCGTAGGGGGGAGCACAGATACGCAGTATTTT. Protein product: CASSVGGSTDTQYF.

This clonotype was recorded a few times. V and J are TRBV30 and TRBJ2-7; the D gene is possibly TRBD1 (6 bases). This CDR3 is built from 11 residues. The germline gives CDR1 GTSNPN, CDR2 SVGIG (reference sequence). Trimming took 8 bases from V and 2 from J, leaving 10 bases between them. The CDR3 protein is CAVKGAYEQYF. DNA of the CDR3: TGTGCCGTAAAGGGGGCCTACGAGCAGTACTTC.

As for this clonotype: This may arise from a read error, as a much more abundant clone is one base away. This chain joins TRBV28 and TRBJ1-2, with 9 bases lining up with TRBD1. Germline trimming cut 4 bases from V and 8 bases from J; bases unmatched to any gene: 17. Germline CDR1 MDHEN, CDR2 SYDVKM. The CDR3 length is 17 residues. The CDR3 protein is CASSSPRRDRAFQGYTF. As DNA, the CDR3 is TGTGCCAGCAGTTCACCCCGCCGGGACAGGGCCTTTCAAGGCTACACCTTC.

This clonotype came up many times. J is TRBJ1-5 and V is TRBV12-3 or TRBV12-4, with D maybe TRBD1 (5 bases). The CDR3 sequence is 14 residues long. Trimming removed 6 bases at V and 3 bases at J, with 12 bases between. The CDR3 spells CASSSDSLNQPQHF. CDR3 nucleotides: TGTGCCAGCAGCTCCGACAGCCTCAATCAGCCCCAGCATTTT.

In this sample, this clonotype turned up a few times. The V gene is TRBV7-9, the J gene TRBJ2-1, with D unclear. Germline loops: CDR1 SEHNR, CDR2 FQNEAQ (reference sequence). The CDR3 is 13 amino acids. V was cut by 5 bases and J by 8 bases, with 13 bases left in between. CDR3 sequence reads: CASSAQEFDEQFF. CDR3 nucleotides: TGTGCCAGCAGCGCCCAAGAGTTCGATGAGCAGTTCTTC.

A note on this clonotype: This could be a read error, since a much larger clone is one nucleotide away. V usage is TRBV20-1 and J usage is TRBJ2-1; maybe TRBD1 (5 bases). Germline CDR1 and CDR2: DFQATT and SNEGSKA (reference sequence). V lost 1 base and J lost 5, with 15 bases in between. The length of the CDR3 is 15 residues. CDR3 region: CSARVGSGRHNEQFF. The DNA of the CDR3 is TGCAGTGCTAGAGTAGGCTCAGGGCGACACAATGAGCAGTTCTTC.